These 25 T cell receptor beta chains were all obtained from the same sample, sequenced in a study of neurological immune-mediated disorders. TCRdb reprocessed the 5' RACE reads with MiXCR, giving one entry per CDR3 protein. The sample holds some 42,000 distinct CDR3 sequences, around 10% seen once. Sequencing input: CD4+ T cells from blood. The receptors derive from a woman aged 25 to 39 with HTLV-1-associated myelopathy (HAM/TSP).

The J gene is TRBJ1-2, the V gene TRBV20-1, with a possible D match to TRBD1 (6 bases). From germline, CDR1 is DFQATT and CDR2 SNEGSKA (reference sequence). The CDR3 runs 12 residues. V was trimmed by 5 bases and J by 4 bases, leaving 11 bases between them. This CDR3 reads CSAWTESYGYTF. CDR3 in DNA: TGCAGTGCTTGGACAGAAAGCTATGGCTACACCTTC.

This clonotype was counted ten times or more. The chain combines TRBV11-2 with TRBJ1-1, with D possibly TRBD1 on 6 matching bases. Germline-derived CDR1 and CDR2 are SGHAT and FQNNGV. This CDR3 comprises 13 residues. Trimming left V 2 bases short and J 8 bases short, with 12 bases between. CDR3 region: CASSLKQGKEAFF. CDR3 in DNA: TGTGCCAGCAGCTTAAAACAGGGTAAAGAAGCTTTCTTT.

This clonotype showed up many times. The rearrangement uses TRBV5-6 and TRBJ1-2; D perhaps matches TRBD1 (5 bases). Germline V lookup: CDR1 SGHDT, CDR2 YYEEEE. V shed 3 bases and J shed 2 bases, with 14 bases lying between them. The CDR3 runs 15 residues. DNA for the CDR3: TGTGCCAGCAGCTCCACGGGGCTGGGGAACTATGGCTACACCTTC. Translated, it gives CASSSTGLGNYGYTF.

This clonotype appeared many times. The CDR3 DNA reads TGTGCCACCAGCGCGCAGGGCGGGGGGCATCTATTCGCCACAGATACGCAGTATTTT. It is translated as CATSAQGGGHLFATDTQYF. The chain links TRBV15 to TRBJ2-3; 8 nucleotides line up with TRBD2. V shed 5 bases, J shed 2 bases, and the junction held 18 bases outside the gene matches. The length of the CDR3 is 19 residues. Per germline, CDR1 LNHNV and CDR2 YYDKDF (reference sequence).

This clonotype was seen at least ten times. The CDR3, as DNA: TGTGCCAGTGGGACGGGGAACACCGGGGAGCTGTTTTTT. Translated, it gives CASGTGNTGELFF. This chain connects TRBV2 to TRBJ2-2; D assignment may be TRBD1 or TRBD2 (5 bases each). Germline CDR1 SNHLY, CDR2 FYNNEI. The CDR3 has 13 residues. Trimming left V 9 bases short and J 1 base short, with 9 bases between. The full variable domain, rest sourced from reference TRBV2 and TRBJ2-2, is EPEVTQTPSHQVTQMGQEVILRCVPISNHLYFYWYRQILGQKVEFLVSFYNNEISEKSEIFDDQFSVERPDGSNFTLKIRSTKLEDSAMYFCASGTGNTGELFFGEGSRLTVL.

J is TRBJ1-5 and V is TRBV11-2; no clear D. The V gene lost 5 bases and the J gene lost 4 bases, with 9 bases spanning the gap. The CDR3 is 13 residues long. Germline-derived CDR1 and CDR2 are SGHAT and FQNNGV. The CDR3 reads CASSAQENQPQHF. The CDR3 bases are TGTGCCAGCAGCGCCCAGGAGAATCAGCCCCAGCATTTT.

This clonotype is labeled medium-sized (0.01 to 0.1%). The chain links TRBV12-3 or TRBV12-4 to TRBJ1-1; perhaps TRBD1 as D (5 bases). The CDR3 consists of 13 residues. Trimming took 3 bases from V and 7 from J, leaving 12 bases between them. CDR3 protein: CASSFQGNNEAFF. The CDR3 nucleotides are TGTGCCAGCAGTTTCCAGGGAAATAATGAAGCTTTCTTT.

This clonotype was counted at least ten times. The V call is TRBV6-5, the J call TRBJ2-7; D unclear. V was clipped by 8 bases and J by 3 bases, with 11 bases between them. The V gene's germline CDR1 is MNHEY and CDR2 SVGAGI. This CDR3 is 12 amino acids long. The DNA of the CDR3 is TGTGCCAGCTCTCGGTCGGGCTACGAGCAGTACTTC. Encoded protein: CASSRSGYEQYF.

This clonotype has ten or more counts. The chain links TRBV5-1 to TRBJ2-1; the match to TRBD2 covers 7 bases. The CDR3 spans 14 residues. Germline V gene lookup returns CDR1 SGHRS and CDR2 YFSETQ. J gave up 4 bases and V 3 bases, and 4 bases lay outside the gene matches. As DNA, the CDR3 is TGCGCCAGCAGCTCCAGCGGGGCGTACAATGAGCAGTTCTTC. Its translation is CASSSSGAYNEQFF.

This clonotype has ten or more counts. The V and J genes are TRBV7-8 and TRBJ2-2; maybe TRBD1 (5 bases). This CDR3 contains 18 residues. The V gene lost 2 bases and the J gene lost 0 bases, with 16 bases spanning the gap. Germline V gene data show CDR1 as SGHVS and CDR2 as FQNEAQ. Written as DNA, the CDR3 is TGTGCCAGCAGCTTAAAGCTAGGGCAGGGTGCGAACACCGGGGAGCTGTTTTTT. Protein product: CASSLKLGQGANTGELFF.

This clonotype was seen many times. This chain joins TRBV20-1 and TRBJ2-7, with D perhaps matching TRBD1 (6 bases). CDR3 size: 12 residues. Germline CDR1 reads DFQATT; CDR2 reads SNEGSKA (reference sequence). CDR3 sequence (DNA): TGCAGCGTAGAGGGGGTGGCCTACGAGCAGTACTTC. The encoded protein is CSVEGVAYEQYF.

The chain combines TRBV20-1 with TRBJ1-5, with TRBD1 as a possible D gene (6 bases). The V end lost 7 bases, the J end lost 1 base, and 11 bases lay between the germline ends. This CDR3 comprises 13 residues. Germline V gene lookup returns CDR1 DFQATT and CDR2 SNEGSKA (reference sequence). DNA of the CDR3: TGCAGTGGTAGGACAGTCAGCAATCAGCCCCAGCATTTT. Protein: CSGRTVSNQPQHF.

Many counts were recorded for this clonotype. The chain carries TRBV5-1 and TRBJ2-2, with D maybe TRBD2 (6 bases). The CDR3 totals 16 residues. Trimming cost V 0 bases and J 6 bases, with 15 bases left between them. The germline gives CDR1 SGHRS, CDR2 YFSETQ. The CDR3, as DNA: TGCGCCAGCAGCTTGGACATGGGGCGCGGGGCCGGGGAGCTGTTTTTT. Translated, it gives CASSLDMGRGAGELFF.

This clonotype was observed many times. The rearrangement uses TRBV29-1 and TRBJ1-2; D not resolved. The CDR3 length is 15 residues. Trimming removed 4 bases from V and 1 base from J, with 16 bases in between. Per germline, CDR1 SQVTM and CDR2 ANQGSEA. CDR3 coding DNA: TGCAGCGTTGCCCGCGGCGGGGATATTAACTATGGCTACACCTTC. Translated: CSVARGGDINYGYTF.

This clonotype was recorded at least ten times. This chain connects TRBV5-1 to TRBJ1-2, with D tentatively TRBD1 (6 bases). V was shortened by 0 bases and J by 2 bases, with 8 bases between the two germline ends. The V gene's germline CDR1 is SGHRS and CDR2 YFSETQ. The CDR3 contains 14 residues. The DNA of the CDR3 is TGCGCCAGCAGCTTGGGGACAGTCAACTATGGCTACACCTTC. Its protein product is CASSLGTVNYGYTF.

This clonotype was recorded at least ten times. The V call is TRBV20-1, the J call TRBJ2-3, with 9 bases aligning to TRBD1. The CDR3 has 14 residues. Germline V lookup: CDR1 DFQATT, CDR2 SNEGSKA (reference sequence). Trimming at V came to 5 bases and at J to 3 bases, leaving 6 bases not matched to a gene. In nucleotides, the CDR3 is TGCAGTGCTGACCGGGACAGGGAGACAGATACGCAGTATTTT. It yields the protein CSADRDRETDTQYF.

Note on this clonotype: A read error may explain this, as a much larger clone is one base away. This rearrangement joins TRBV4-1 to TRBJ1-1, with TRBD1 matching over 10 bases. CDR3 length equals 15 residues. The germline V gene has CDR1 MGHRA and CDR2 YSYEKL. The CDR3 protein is CASSHQGQGNTEPFF. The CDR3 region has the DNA TGCGCCAGCAGCCACCAGGGACAGGGGAACACTGAACCTTTCTTT.

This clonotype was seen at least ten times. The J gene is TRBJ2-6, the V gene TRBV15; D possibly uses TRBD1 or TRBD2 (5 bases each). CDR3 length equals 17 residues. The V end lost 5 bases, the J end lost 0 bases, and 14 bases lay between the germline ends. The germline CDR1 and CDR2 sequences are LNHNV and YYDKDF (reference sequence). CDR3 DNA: TGTGCCACCAGCGGGACCGTGTTCGTCTCTGGGGCCAACGTCCTGACTTTC. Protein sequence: CATSGTVFVSGANVLTF.

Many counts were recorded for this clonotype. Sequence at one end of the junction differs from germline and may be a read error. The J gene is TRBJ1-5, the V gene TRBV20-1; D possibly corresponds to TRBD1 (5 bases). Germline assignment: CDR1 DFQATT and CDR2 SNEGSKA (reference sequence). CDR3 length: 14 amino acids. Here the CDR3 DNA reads TGCAGTGCTAGGCCGGGGGATAGCAGTCAGCCCCAGCATTTT. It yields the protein CSARPGDSSQPQHF.

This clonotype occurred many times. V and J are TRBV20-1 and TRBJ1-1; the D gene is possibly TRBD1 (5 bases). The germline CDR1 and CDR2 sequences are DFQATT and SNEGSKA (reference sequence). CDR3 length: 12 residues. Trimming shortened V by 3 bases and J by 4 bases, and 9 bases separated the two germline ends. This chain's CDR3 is CSARQGFTEAFF. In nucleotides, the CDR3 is TGCAGTGCTAGGCAGGGATTCACTGAAGCTTTCTTT.

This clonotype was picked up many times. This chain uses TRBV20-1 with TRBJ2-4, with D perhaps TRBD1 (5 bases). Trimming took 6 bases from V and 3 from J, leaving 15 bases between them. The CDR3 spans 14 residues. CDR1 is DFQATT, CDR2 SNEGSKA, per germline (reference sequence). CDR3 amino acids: CSAPGPGFKNIQYF. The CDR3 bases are TGCAGTGCCCCTGGTCCAGGGTTCAAAAACATTCAGTACTTC.

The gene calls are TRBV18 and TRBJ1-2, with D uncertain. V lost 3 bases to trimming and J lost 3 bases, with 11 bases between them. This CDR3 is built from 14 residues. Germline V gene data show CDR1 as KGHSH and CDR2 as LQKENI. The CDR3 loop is CASSPREFDYGYTF. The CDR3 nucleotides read TGTGCCAGCTCACCTCGGGAATTTGACTATGGCTACACCTTC.

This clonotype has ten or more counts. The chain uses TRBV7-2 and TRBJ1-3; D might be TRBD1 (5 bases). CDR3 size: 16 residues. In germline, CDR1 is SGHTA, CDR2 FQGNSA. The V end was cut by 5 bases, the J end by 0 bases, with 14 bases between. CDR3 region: CASSPWTLLSGNTIYF. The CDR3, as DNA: TGTGCCAGCAGCCCATGGACATTACTCTCTGGAAACACCATATATTTT.

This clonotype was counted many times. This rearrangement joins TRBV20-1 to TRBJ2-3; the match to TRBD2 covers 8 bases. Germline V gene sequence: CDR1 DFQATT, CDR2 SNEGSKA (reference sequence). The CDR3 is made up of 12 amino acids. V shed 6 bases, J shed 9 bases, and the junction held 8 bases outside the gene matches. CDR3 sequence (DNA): TGCAGTGCGGGGCCCGAGCGGGGGACGCAGTATTTT. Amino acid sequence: CSAGPERGTQYF.

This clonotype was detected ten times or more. The CDR3 reads CSAGTTKPYNEQFF. The CDR3 region has the DNA TGCAGTGCGGGGACTACAAAACCATACAATGAGCAGTTCTTC. The V call is TRBV20-1, the J call TRBJ2-1, with 7 positions matching TRBD2. Germline-derived CDR1 and CDR2 are DFQATT and SNEGSKA (reference sequence). V shed 6 bases, J shed 4 bases, and the junction held 9 bases outside the gene matches. This CDR3 is built from 14 residues.